This entry concerns a single T cell receptor (beta chain). The sample is drawn from a study of T cells in Graves' hyperthyroidism and ophthalmopathy. The V gene's germline CDR1 is SGHVS and CDR2 FQNEAQ. The CDR3 loop spans 17 amino acids. J was trimmed by 0 bases and V by 5 bases; bases with no gene match: 2. RNA transcripts provided the source from which TCR beta CDR3 regions were amplified. With the HTBI primer set, the TCR CDR3 went through a first round of RT-PCR. TCRdb re-derived calls from the multiplex PCR reads in MiXCR, one entry per CDR3 protein. The table records approximately 620,000 distinct CDR3 sequences, 16% of them present only once.

The sample comprised blood. V is TRBV7-8 and J is TRBJ2-6; 12 bases are a match to TRBD2. The clonotype comes from a woman aged 40-49 years with Graves' ophthalmopathy. The CDR3 DNA is TGTGCCAGCAGCCGGACTAGCGGGACCTCTGGGGCCAACGTCCTGACTTTC. Translation: CASSRTSGTSGANVLTF.